The clone carrying this TCR beta chain occurred once. The sample belongs to a study of blood T cell repertoires in COVID-19. Study information: Specimens from acute and convalescent COVID-19 originated in the United States, Italy and Spain. T cells, B-cell-depleted T cells, or PBMCs supplied cDNA or gDNA.

The CDR3 runs to 14 residues. J gave up 12 bases and V 11 bases, and 18 bases lay outside the gene matches. Germline lookup yields CDR1 LNHDA and CDR2 SQIVND (reference sequence). Original methodology: Reference gene primer amplification gave estimated nucleated cell counts. Some clones are missing from TCRdb's copy, which holds only in-frame ones; the method was immunoSEQ multiplex PCR. That table is the source of V, J and clone size, and D and trimming were worked out from the DNA. The sample yields tens of thousands of clones, roughly 80% seen once. The clonotype originates from a woman aged 80 or older with acute or convalescent COVID-19. The chain recombines TRBV19 with TRBJ2-1; 8 bases agree with TRBD1. Sequences were obtained from peripheral blood. The CDR3 loop reads CAVSGQGSYNLQFF. Written as DNA, the CDR3 is TGTGCCGTCTCAGGACAGGGATCTTACAACTTGCAGTTCTTC.